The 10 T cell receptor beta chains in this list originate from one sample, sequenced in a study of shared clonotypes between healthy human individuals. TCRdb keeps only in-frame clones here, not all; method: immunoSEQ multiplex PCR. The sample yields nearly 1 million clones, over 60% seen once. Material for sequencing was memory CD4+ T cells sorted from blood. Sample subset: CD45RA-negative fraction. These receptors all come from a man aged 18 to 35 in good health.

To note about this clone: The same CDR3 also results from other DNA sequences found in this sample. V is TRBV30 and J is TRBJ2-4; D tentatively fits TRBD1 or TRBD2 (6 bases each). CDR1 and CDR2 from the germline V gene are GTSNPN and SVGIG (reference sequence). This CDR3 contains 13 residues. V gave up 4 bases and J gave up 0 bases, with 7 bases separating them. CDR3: CAWKGGAKNIQYF. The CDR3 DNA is TGTGCCTGGAAGGGGGGAGCCAAAAACATTCAGTACTTC.

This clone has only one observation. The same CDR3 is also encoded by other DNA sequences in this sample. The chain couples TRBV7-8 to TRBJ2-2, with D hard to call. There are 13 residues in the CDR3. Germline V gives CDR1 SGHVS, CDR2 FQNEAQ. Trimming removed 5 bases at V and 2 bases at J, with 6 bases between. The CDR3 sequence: CASSPTNTGELFF. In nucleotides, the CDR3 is TGTGCCAGCAGCCCAACCAACACCGGGGAGCTGTTTTTT.

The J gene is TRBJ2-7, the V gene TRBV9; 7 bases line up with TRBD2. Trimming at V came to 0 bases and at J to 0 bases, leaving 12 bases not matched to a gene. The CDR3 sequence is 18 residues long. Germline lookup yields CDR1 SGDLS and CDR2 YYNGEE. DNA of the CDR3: TGTGCCAGCAGCGTAGGCGGGATTTCTAGCGGTACCTCCTACGAGCAGTACTTC. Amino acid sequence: CASSVGGISSGTSYEQYF.

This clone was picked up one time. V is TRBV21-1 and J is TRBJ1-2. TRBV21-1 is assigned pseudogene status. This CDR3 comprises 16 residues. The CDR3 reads CASSKEGCGGLGGYTF. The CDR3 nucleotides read TGTGCCAGCAGCAAAGAAGGGTGTGGTGGGTTAGGCGGCTACACCTTC.

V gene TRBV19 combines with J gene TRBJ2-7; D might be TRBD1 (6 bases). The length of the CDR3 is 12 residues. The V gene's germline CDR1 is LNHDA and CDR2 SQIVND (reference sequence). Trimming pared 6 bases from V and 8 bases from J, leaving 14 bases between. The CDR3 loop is CASSPQQGKQYF. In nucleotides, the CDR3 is TGTGCCAGTAGCCCTCAACAGGGAAAGCAGTACTTC.

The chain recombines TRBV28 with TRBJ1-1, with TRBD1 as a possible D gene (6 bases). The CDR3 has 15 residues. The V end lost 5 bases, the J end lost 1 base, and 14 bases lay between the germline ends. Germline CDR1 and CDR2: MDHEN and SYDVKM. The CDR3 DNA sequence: TGTGCCAGCAGTCCTCCCGGGGGACAGAACACTGAAGCTTTCTTT. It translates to CASSPPGGQNTEAFF.

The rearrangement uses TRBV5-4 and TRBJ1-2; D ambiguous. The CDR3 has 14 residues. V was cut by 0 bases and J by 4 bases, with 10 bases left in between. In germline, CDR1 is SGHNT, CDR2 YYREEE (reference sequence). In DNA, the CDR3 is TGTGCCAGCAGCTTGGCCGAGGTTTCCTATGGCTACACCTTC. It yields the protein CASSLAEVSYGYTF. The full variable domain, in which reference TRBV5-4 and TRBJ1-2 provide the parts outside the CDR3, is ETGVTQSPTHLIKTRGQQVTLRCSSQSGHNTVSWYQQALGQGPQFIFQYYREEENGRGNFPPRFSGLQFPNYSSELNVNALELDDSALYLCASSLAEVSYGYTFGSGTRLTVV.

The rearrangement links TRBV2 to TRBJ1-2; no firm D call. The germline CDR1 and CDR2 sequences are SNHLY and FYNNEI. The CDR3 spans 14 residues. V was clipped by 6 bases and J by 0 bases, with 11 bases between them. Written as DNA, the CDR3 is TGTGCCAGCAGGAGCGAGAGTACTAACTATGGCTACACCTTC. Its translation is CASRSESTNYGYTF.

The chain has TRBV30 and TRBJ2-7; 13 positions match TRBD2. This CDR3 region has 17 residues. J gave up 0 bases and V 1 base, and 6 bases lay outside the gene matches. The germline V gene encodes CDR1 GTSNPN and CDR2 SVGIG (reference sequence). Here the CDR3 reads CAWSGTSGGLSSYEQYF. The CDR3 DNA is TGTGCCTGGAGTGGGACTAGCGGGGGTCTCAGCTCCTACGAGCAGTACTTC.

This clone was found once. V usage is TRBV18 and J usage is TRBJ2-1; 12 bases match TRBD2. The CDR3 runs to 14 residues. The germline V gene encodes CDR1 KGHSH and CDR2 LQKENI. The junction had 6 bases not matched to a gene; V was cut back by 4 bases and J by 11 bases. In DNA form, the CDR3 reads TGTGCCAGCTCACGAGGACTAGCGGGGTTTAAGCAGTTCTTC. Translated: CASSRGLAGFKQFF.